This T cell receptor (beta chain) was observed in a study of T cells expressing NK-cell markers. Study as a whole: Researchers got TCR beta repertoires out of sorted CD3+CD56+NKG2C+, CD3+CD56+NKG2C- and CD3+CD56-NKG2C+ T cells. HCMV seropositivity characterized most of the eight sequenced donors, and seronegativity one. General study results and limits: Uncertainty persisted over the HCMV specificity of expanded NKG2C+ T cell clones.

Remarks on this clonotype: The antigen remains undetermined.

The CDR3 sequence is 15 residues long. UMI-tagged 5'RACE template switching yielded the TCR beta cDNA. TCRdb re-analyzed the 5' RACE reads; it lists each CDR3 protein once, without DNA. The sample table includes about 540,000 distinct CDR3 sequences. The sequence came from a young man in good health. The chain couples TRBV12-3 or TRBV12-4 to TRBJ2-2. The source material was blood T cells: a sorted CD56 or NKG2C T cell subset, CD4+ or CD8+ T cells, or bulk PBMC T cells (not recorded which). The CDR3 loop reads CASSLVQMNTGELFF.